This T cell receptor (beta chain) emerged from a study of cytomegalovirus exposure and HLA in healthy donors. With 60 Vbeta and 13 Jbeta primers, the PCR was carried out. Produced via immunoSEQ multiplex PCR; TCRdb's table is partial and in-frame only. The sample records about 190,000 clones, around four fifths being singletons. This clone appeared once. Germline loops: CDR1 MNHEY, CDR2 SVGAGI. This CDR3 has 13 residues. Trimming took 2 bases from V and 3 from J, leaving 7 bases between them. The sample comprised PBMCs. The V and J genes are TRBV6-5 and TRBJ1-2; D is possibly TRBD1 (5 bases). The receptor was isolated from a woman between 50 and 59 years old in good health and CMV-seropositive. CDR3 region: CASSYDSYYGYTF. In nucleotides, the CDR3 is TGTGCCAGCAGTTACGACAGCTACTATGGCTACACCTTC.